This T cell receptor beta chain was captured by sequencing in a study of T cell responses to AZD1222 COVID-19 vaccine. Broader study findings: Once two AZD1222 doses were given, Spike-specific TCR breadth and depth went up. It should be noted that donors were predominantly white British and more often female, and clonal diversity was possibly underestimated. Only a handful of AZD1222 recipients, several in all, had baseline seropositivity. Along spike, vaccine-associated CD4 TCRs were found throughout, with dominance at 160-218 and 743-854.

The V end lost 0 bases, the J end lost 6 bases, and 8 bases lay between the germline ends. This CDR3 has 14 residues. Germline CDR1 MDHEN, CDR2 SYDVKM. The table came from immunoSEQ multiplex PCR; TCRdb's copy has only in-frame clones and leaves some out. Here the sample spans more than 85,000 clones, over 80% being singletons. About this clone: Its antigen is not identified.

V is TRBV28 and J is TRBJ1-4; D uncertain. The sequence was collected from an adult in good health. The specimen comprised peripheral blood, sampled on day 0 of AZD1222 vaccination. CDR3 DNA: TGTGCCAGCAGTTTATGGGGTGGGGATGAAAAACTGTTTTTT. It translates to CASSLWGGDEKLFF. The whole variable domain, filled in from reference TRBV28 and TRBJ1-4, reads DVKVTQSSRYLVKRTGEKVFLECVQDMDHENMFWYRQDPGLGLRLIYFSYDVKMKEKGDIPEGYSVSREKKERFSLILESASTNQTSMYLCASSLWGGDEKLFFGSGTQLSVL.